This is a list of T cell receptor beta chains from one sample in a study of post-analysis software for immune sequencing data. From the PCR reads, TCRdb called clonotypes with MiXCR, one entry per CDR3 protein. The table lists 250,000 to 300,000 distinct CDR3 sequences, less than 40% of them singletons. The sequenced sample was blood. These receptors came from a girl aged 5 to 17 with multiple sclerosis. CDR3s include the opening cysteine and the closing phenylalanine or tryptophan. The order of the fields is J gene, clone size, D gene, V gene, CDR3 DNA, CDR3 protein. A D gene is named only where the DNA matches it firmly. Some rows mark clone size as missing; the rest say once, few, many or name a class of expanded clone.

j_call: TRBJ1-6
clone_size: many
d_call: TRBD1
v_call: TRBV6-5
cdr3_nt: TGTGCCAGCAGTTACTCCGGGACAGGGAATTCACCCCTCCACTTT
cdr3_aa: CASSYSGTGNSPLHF

j_call: TRBJ1-2
clone_size: -
d_call: -
v_call: TRBV13
cdr3_nt: TGTGCCAGCATGGACCGAACTAACTATGGCTACACCTTC
cdr3_aa: CASMDRTNYGYTF

j_call: TRBJ2-3
clone_size: -
d_call: -
v_call: TRBV6-6
cdr3_nt: TGTGCCAGCACACTCGCGGGAAGCACAGATACGCAGTATTTT
cdr3_aa: CASTLAGSTDTQYF

j_call: TRBJ2-3
clone_size: many
d_call: TRBD1
v_call: TRBV28
cdr3_nt: TGTGCCAGCAGTTTATCGGGGCAGGGGGCAGATACGCAGTATTTT
cdr3_aa: CASSLSGQGADTQYF

j_call: TRBJ2-1
clone_size: few
d_call: TRBD2
v_call: TRBV10-3
cdr3_nt: TGTGCCATCAGGGGGACTAGCGGGGGCAATGAGCAGTTCTTC
cdr3_aa: CAIRGTSGGNEQFF

j_call: TRBJ2-4
clone_size: few
d_call: TRBD1
v_call: TRBV27
cdr3_nt: TGTGCCAGCAGTCTCACAGGGGGGTTCAGCATTCAGTACTTC
cdr3_aa: CASSLTGGFSIQYF

j_call: TRBJ1-4
clone_size: many
d_call: -
v_call: TRBV20-1
cdr3_nt: TGCAGTGCTAGAGGGGCGGAGGTGGATGAAAAACTGTTTTTT
cdr3_aa: CSARGAEVDEKLFF

j_call: TRBJ2-1
clone_size: many
d_call: -
v_call: TRBV25-1
cdr3_nt: TGTGCCAGCAGTGAGACTGTACGGCAGTTCTTC
cdr3_aa: CASSETVRQFF

j_call: TRBJ2-5
clone_size: -
d_call: TRBD1
v_call: TRBV12-3/TRBV12-4
cdr3_nt: TGTGCCAGCAGGACAGGGGTAGGAGAGACCCAGTACTTC
cdr3_aa: CASRTGVGETQYF

j_call: TRBJ2-2
clone_size: -
d_call: -
v_call: TRBV11-1
cdr3_nt: TGTGCCAGCAGCCACTCCCCAAGGGACACCGGGGAGCTGTTTTTT
cdr3_aa: CASSHSPRDTGELFF

j_call: TRBJ2-5
clone_size: -
d_call: -
v_call: TRBV11-2
cdr3_nt: TGTGCCAGCAGCCCACTAGGCGGGGGCAGCGGCGAGACCCAGTACTTC
cdr3_aa: CASSPLGGGSGETQYF

j_call: TRBJ1-6
clone_size: -
d_call: -
v_call: TRBV11-2
cdr3_nt: TGTGCCAGCAGTCTCGACAGGAATAATTCACCCCACCACTTT
cdr3_aa: CASSLDRNNSPHHF

j_call: TRBJ1-1
clone_size: -
d_call: -
v_call: TRBV4-1
cdr3_nt: TGCGCCAGCAGCCAAGCTCCTGACCGGAACACTGAAGCTTTCTTT
cdr3_aa: CASSQAPDRNTEAFF

j_call: TRBJ2-1
clone_size: once
d_call: TRBD2
v_call: TRBV20-1
cdr3_nt: TGCAGTGCTAGATTTACGGGAGGGCTTGTCAATGAGCAGTTCTTC
cdr3_aa: CSARFTGGLVNEQFF

j_call: TRBJ2-1
clone_size: -
d_call: -
v_call: TRBV3-1
cdr3_nt: TGTGCCAGCAGCCAGACTGGCACTCACAATGAGCAGTTCTTC
cdr3_aa: CASSQTGTHNEQFF

j_call: TRBJ1-5
clone_size: many
d_call: TRBD1
v_call: TRBV20-1
cdr3_nt: TGCAGTGCTCCTGGACAGGGGGCTAATCAGCCCCAGCATTTT
cdr3_aa: CSAPGQGANQPQHF

j_call: TRBJ2-6
clone_size: many
d_call: -
v_call: TRBV27
cdr3_nt: TGTGCCAGCAGTTTCTTTGGGGCCAACGTCCTGACTTTC
cdr3_aa: CASSFFGANVLTF

j_call: TRBJ2-3
clone_size: -
d_call: -
v_call: TRBV25-1
cdr3_nt: TGTGCCAGCAGTGGGGGGAGGCGGTCCACAGATACGCAGTATTTT
cdr3_aa: CASSGGRRSTDTQYF

j_call: TRBJ2-6
clone_size: few
d_call: TRBD1
v_call: TRBV6-1
cdr3_nt: TGTGCCAGCACCCAAACCGGGACAGGGGCAGGCGGGGCCAACGTCCTGACTTTC
cdr3_aa: CASTQTGTGAGGANVLTF

j_call: TRBJ1-4
clone_size: many
d_call: TRBD1
v_call: TRBV4-1
cdr3_nt: TGCGCCAGCGGGACGACAGGGGGTCGAGAAAAACTGTTTTTT
cdr3_aa: CASGTTGGREKLFF

j_call: TRBJ2-7
clone_size: -
d_call: -
v_call: TRBV20-1
cdr3_nt: TGCAGTGCTGTCGGGACACCTCCCTACGAGCAGTACTTC
cdr3_aa: CSAVGTPPYEQYF

j_call: TRBJ1-1
clone_size: -
d_call: TRBD1
v_call: TRBV29-1
cdr3_nt: TGCAGCGTAGCGGACAGGGGCCGCACTGAAGCTTTCTTT
cdr3_aa: CSVADRGRTEAFF

j_call: TRBJ2-1
clone_size: many
d_call: TRBD2
v_call: TRBV9
cdr3_nt: TGTGCCAGCAGCTTATCTAGCGGGACCGCCTACAATGAGCAGTTCTTC
cdr3_aa: CASSLSSGTAYNEQFF